This T cell receptor (beta chain) is from a study of OX40 agonist ivuxolimab in advanced cancers. Data came from immunoSEQ multiplex PCR; TCRdb stores just in-frame clones and leaves some out. The profile shows about 79,000 clones, around 92% of them singletons. The count of this clone is one. Blood was sampled at baseline, cycle 4 day 1, and cycle 7 day 1. The starting material was CD4+ or CD8+ T cells sorted from blood, obtained in a trial of the OX40 agonist ivuxolimab. The source of this sequence is an adult with an advanced solid tumor such as melanoma, head and neck, liver or kidney cancer.

CDR3 region: CASRDPGDQPQHF. CDR3 bases: TGTGCCAGCAGGGACCCAGGCGATCAGCCCCAGCATTTT. This chain joins TRBV2 and TRBJ1-5; no clear D. V shed 6 bases and J shed 5 bases, with 11 bases lying between them. The CDR3 totals 13 residues. CDR1 and CDR2 (germline): SNHLY, FYNNEI.